The 14 T cell receptor beta chains below were found in one sample sequenced in a study of Graves' ophthalmopathy and Graves' hyperthyroidism. RNA transcripts were the source from which TCR beta CDR3 regions were amplified. HTBI-primed first-round RT-PCR preceded second-round multiplex PCR. Each CDR3 protein gets one entry after TCRdb re-called the multiplex PCR reads with MiXCR. Of 200,000 to 250,000 distinct CDR3 sequences listed, roughly a fifth are singletons. Material: peripheral blood. The receptors originated from a woman aged 45-65 years with Graves' ophthalmopathy.

This clonotype was picked up many times. V gene TRBV6-1 combines with J gene TRBJ1-1; a possible D gene is TRBD1 (6 bases). The CDR3 runs 10 residues. Germline V gene data show CDR1 as MNHNS and CDR2 as SASEGT. V lost 6 bases and J 10 bases, leaving 9 bases between the germline ends. The CDR3 DNA reads TGTGCCAGCAGGGCGGACAGAGCTTTCTTT. Protein: CASRADRAFF.

This clonotype has a handful of counts. The chain carries TRBV5-1 and TRBJ2-5, with 12 bases aligning to TRBD2. CDR3 length: 17 amino acids. CDR1 SGHRS and CDR2 YFSETQ come from the germline V gene. V shed 4 bases and J 2 bases; nucleotides not matched to a gene: 9. The CDR3 nucleotides read TGCGCCAGCAGCCAAGGACTAGCGGGATTTGTACAAGAGACCCAGTACTTC. Translated, it gives CASSQGLAGFVQETQYF.

This clonotype was detected ten times or more. This chain uses TRBV5-5 with TRBJ2-5; a weak D match, TRBD2 (6 bases). V lost 0 bases and J 4 bases, leaving 10 bases between the germline ends. CDR1 SGHKS and CDR2 YYEKEE come from the germline V gene (reference sequence). CDR3 length: 14 residues. CDR3 sequence reads: CASSLVGGLETQYF. The DNA for the CDR3 is TGTGCCAGCAGCTTGGTCGGGGGTTTAGAGACCCAGTACTTC. Combining the CDR3 with reference TRBV5-5 and TRBJ2-5 gives the whole variable domain DAGVTQSPTHLIKTRGQQVTLRCSPISGHKSVSWYQQVLGQGPQFIFQYYEKEERGRGNFPDRFSARQFPNYSSELNVNALLLGDSALYLCASSLVGGLETQYFGPGTRLLVL.

Ten or more counts support this clonotype. The V call is TRBV28, the J call TRBJ2-7, with 8 bases matching TRBD2. The CDR3 has 13 residues. The germline V gene has CDR1 MDHEN and CDR2 SYDVKM. The trim removed 10 bases at V and 2 bases at J, leaving 7 bases unmatched. The CDR3 loop reads CATFRLAPYEQYF. CDR3 bases: TGTGCCACCTTTCGACTAGCGCCCTACGAGCAGTACTTC.

This clonotype was counted many times. The rearrangement links TRBV27 to TRBJ2-7; 10 nucleotides match TRBD1. The CDR3 contains 15 residues. The germline gives CDR1 MNHEY, CDR2 SMNVEV (reference sequence). The ends lost 5 bases at V and 6 bases at J; junction bases unmatched: 10. In DNA, the CDR3 is TGTGCCAGCAGTCTTTGGACAGGGGGGCCGGTCGAGCAGTACTTC. This encodes CASSLWTGGPVEQYF.

This clonotype showed up many times. The J gene is TRBJ1-3, the V gene TRBV20-1, with a tentative D call TRBD1 (5 bases). Trimming stripped 5 bases from V and 4 bases from J, with 6 bases between. From germline, CDR1 is DFQATT and CDR2 SNEGSKA (reference sequence). CDR3 size: 11 residues. The CDR3 DNA sequence: TGCAGTGCTCAGGGCGGAAACACCATATATTTT. Protein product: CSAQGGNTIYF.

The table lists this clonotype with many counts. The V gene is TRBV27, the J gene TRBJ2-7, with TRBD2 as a possible D gene (6 bases). Germline V gives CDR1 MNHEY, CDR2 SMNVEV (reference sequence). This CDR3 has 12 amino acids. The V end lost 8 bases, the J end lost 2 bases, and 10 bases lay between the germline ends. DNA of the CDR3: TGTGCCAGCTCTGGCGGGACCTACGAGCAGTACTTC. Translation: CASSGGTYEQYF.

V usage is TRBV7-3 and J usage is TRBJ2-5; maybe TRBD2 (6 bases). Between the trimmed V and J ends, which lost 1 base and 1 base, there was a span of 16 bases. Germline loops: CDR1 SGHTA, CDR2 FQGTGA. The CDR3 is 17 amino acids. As DNA, the CDR3 is TGTGCCAGCAGCTTAAGTTCTGGGCAGGGAGGCCAAGAGACCCAGTACTTC. Translating it yields CASSLSSGQGGQETQYF. Supplemented by reference TRBV7-3 and TRBJ2-5, the full variable domain reads GAGVSQTPSNKVTEKGKYVELRCDPISGHTALYWYRQSLGQGPEFLIYFQGTGAADDSGLPNDRFFAVRPEGSVSTLKIQRTERGDSAVYLCASSLSSGQGGQETQYFGPGTRLLVL.

V and J are TRBV6-2 or TRBV6-3 and TRBJ2-5, with TRBD2 identical over 10 bases. The ends lost 6 bases at V and 2 bases at J; junction bases unmatched: 9. CDR3 size: 16 residues. The germline CDR1 and CDR2 sequences are MNHEY and SVGEGT. The CDR3 DNA reads TGTGCCAGCAGAGAGACTAGCGGGCGAGATCAAGAGACCCAGTACTTC. This sequence encodes CASRETSGRDQETQYF.

This clonotype showed up many times. The CDR3 DNA reads TGTGCCAGCAGCTTAGAGTTGGTGCTTGGAGGAGAGACCCAGTACTTC. Its protein is CASSLELVLGGETQYF. The rearrangement joins TRBV11-2 to TRBJ2-5; D is possibly TRBD2 (5 bases). V shed 0 bases and J shed 4 bases, with 15 bases lying between them. CDR3 length: 16 amino acids. Germline V gene sequence: CDR1 SGHAT, CDR2 FQNNGV.

This clonotype was detected only a few times. The CDR3 nucleotides are TGCGCCAGCAGCTTGATGGGTATAAGCAAAAACATTCAGTACTTC. This encodes CASSLMGISKNIQYF. The chain joins TRBV5-1 to TRBJ2-4; D is uncertain. V was pared by 1 base and J by 3 bases, with 11 bases between. This CDR3 region has 15 residues. Germline V gene data show CDR1 as SGHRS and CDR2 as YFSETQ.

This clonotype was seen repeatedly, ten times or more. The chain recombines TRBV5-1 with TRBJ1-3; no firm D call. Germline V gives CDR1 SGHRS, CDR2 YFSETQ. The CDR3 covers 14 residues. Trimming removed 6 bases at V and 4 bases at J, with 14 bases between. For the CDR3, the DNA is TGCGCCAGCAAGGGCCTCAGCGCGGGAAACACCATATATTTT. Its translation is CASKGLSAGNTIYF.

Comments on this clonotype: A read error may explain this, as a much larger clone is one base away. V and J are TRBV6-4 and TRBJ2-3; TRBD1 is a possible D gene (5 bases). This CDR3 is 16 amino acids long. CDR1 is MRHNA and CDR2 is SNTAGT in the germline V gene. CDR3 region: CPSTTGPRGYTDTQYF. Written as DNA, the CDR3 is TGTCCCAGCACCACCGGGCCTAGGGGATACACAGATACGCAGTATTTT.

The gene calls are TRBV6-1 and TRBJ2-2, with D perhaps being TRBD1 or TRBD2 (6 bases each). The germline V gene encodes CDR1 MNHNS and CDR2 SASEGT. V was cut by 7 bases and J by 3 bases, with 15 bases left in between. The CDR3 is 15 residues long. CDR3 DNA: TGTGCCAGCAACCCACAGGGACTTGACACCGGGGAGCTGTTTTTT. This sequence encodes CASNPQGLDTGELFF.